This TCR beta chain was sequenced for a study of OX40 agonist ivuxolimab in advanced cancers. The method was immunoSEQ multiplex PCR; TCRdb's version includes in-frame clones alone and lacks a portion of them. The data contain about 59,000 clones, about nine tenths of them singletons. This CDR3 is built from 15 residues. The V end was cut by 2 bases, the J end by 4 bases, with 13 bases between. CDR1 and CDR2 from the germline V gene are SGHRS and YFSETQ. This sequence joins TRBV5-1 and TRBJ2-1, with D perhaps TRBD2 (6 bases). Specimen: CD4+ or CD8+ T cells sorted from blood, collected in a trial of the OX40 agonist ivuxolimab. The origin of this receptor is an adult with an advanced solid tumor such as melanoma, head and neck, liver or kidney cancer. This CDR3 is CASSLAGGLYNEQFF. CDR3 bases: TGCGCCAGCAGCTTAGCGGGCGGGCTGTACAATGAGCAGTTCTTC.